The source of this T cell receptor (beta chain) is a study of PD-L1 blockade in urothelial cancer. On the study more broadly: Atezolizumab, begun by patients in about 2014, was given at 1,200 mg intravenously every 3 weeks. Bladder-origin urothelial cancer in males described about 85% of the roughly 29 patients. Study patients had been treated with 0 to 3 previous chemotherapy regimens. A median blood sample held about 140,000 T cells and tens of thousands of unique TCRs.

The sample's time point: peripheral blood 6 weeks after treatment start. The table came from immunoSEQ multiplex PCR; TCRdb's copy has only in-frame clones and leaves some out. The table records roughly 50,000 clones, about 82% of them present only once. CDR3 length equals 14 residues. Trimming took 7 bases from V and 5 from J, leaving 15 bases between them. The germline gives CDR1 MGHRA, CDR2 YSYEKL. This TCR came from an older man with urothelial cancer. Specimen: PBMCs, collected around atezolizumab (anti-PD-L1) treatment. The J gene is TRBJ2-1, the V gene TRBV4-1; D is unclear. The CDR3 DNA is TGCGCCAGCATGAGCATGAGAATTGACAATGAGCAGTTCTTC. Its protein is CASMSMRIDNEQFF.